Sequencing of this T cell receptor (beta chain) was carried out in a study of blood T cells in healthy people across ages (dated by TCRdb to the mid-2010s). Regarding the research as a whole: Template switching captured roughly one uniquely barcoded TCR beta cDNA molecule per two T cells in model experiments. For two donors (one aged 18 to 29 and one aged 80 or older), the study analyzed two additional independent replicas of 1 million unique cDNA reads from the same blood draw. Donors were grouped into four age groups: young (average roughly 17 years), middle-aged (39), aged (over 55) and long-lived (over 80). To avoid experimental bias, donors of different ages were distributed randomly across sequencing lanes. The study measured age-related changes in TCR beta repertoire diversity using deep sequencing normalized with unique cDNA molecular identifiers. Overall study outcomes, separate from this receptor: Since profiling was done on bulk unsorted PBMCs, naive and antigen-experienced compartments could not be conclusively compared. A strong correlation was found between observed TCR beta diversity and the percentage of naive T cells measured by flow cytometry. Estimates of total diversity based on one million sequenced T cells were considered lower bounds and underestimates. Because donor CMV infection status was unknown, age-related changes in expanded clonotypes were potentially confounded. As age increased, observed TCR beta diversity per million T cells dropped in a roughly linear way, and a significant reduction was already evident by age 40. The long-lived group showed more naive CD4+ T cells, fewer expanded clones and increased TCR diversity than the aged group, suggesting age selection.

With regard to this clonotype: Its cognate antigen has yet to be identified. The record has no base qualities; no much larger clone is one base away.

The CDR3 runs 13 amino acids, cysteine and phenylalanine included. The read is trimmed to its CDR3 DNA, 39 bases read in frame from base 1. Trimming at the junction amounts to 4 bases on V and 0 bases on J, and the germline ends lie 6 bases apart. In the germline V gene, CDR1 corresponds to SGHTA and CDR2 to FQGTGA. Systemically healthy Caucasian individuals from Russia, around 39 in total and aged about 6 to 100 years, were included as donors. Each donor gave roughly 9 milliliters of peripheral blood, drawn into EDTA-treated Vacutainer tubes. Ficoll-Paque density-gradient centrifugation was used to isolate PBMCs, with at least 7 million per sample. Trizol reagent was used to extract total RNA from PBMCs, with at least 6 micrograms per sample. For every donor, flow cytometry on a PBMC aliquot measured the percentage of naive CD45RAhigh/CD27high T cells. The method was 5' RACE. Sequencing relied on an Illumina HiSeq 2500. A second roughly 7 to 12 cycle PCR used a sample-barcoded 5' primer and a J-beta primer mix. A unique molecular identifier was introduced onto each TCR beta cDNA molecule by a template-switch 5' adaptor carrying 12 random nucleotides. Each sample yielded at least 3 million CDR3-containing paired-end reads. The Mint cDNA synthesis kit, primed by a TRBC-specific oligonucleotide, was used to synthesize first-strand cDNA from all RNA. Following uracil-DNA glycosylase treatment, all cDNA underwent a first 18-cycle PCR with the universal primers M1SS and BC2_uni_R. Processing in the source paper ran as follows. For normalization, 1 million high-quality reads were randomly selected from each sample, with every read carrying a distinct molecular identifier. Instead of being binned into consensus sequences, reads with shared molecular identifiers were discarded. CDR3 identification, clonotype clustering and error correction used MiTCR with a Q25 quality threshold and the strictest error-elimination algorithm. Lower-bound total TCR beta diversity was estimated with a nonparametric unseen species model using Euler transformation. TCRdb passed the public sequencing reads through fastp at Q25 and MiXCR, retaining productive beta sequences. Each record represents a unique CDR3 protein, reported with the most common genes and DNA among its rows. TCRdb, not the original authors, processed these V and J calls. The sample table contains hundreds of thousands of distinct CDR3 sequences; only one count was recorded for less than 60% of them. The ten largest make up roughly 20% of the sample.

The rearrangement joined TRBV7-3 to TRBJ2-5; the D gene identity is not certain. This TCR was sampled from a man older than 75 in good health. The sequenced sample consisted of blood. The nucleotides are TGTGCCAGCAGCTACGGCGACCAAGAGACCCAGTACTTC. Its protein is CASSYGDQETQYF.